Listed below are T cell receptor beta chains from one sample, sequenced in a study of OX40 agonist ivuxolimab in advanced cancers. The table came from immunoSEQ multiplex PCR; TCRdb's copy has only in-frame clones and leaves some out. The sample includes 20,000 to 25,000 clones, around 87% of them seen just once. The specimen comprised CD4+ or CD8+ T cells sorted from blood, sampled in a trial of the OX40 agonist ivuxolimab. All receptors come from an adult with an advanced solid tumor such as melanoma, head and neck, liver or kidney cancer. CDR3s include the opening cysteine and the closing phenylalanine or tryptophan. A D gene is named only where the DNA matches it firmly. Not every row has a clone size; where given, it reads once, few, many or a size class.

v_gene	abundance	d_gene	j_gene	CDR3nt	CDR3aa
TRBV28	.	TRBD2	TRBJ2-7	TGTGCCAGCAGTCCTCACATCGGGACTAGCGGCTACGAGCAGTACTTC	CASSPHIGTSGYEQYF
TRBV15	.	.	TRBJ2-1	TGTGCCACCAGCCGGGCAGGGGAGGACAATGAGCAGTTCTTC	CATSRAGEDNEQFF
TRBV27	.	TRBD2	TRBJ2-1	TGTGCCAGCCGCGGGGGTTCCTACAATGAGCAGTTCTTC	CASRGGSYNEQFF
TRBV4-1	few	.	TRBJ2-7	TGCGCCAGCAGCCAACTGGCGGGTCTAGCCTACGAGCAGTACTTC	CASSQLAGLAYEQYF
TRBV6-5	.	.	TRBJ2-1	TGTGCCAGCAGCGGGACGGAACCTCTCAATGAGCAGTTCTTC	CASSGTEPLNEQFF
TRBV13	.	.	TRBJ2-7	TGTGCCAGCAGCGCCGGCAGCTACTACGAGCAGTACTTC	CASSAGSYYEQYF
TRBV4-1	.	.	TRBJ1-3	TGCGCCAGCAGCCAAGGATGGGGGTCCACCTTAAACACCATATATTTT	CASSQGWGSTLNTIYF
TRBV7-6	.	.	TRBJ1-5	TGTGCCAGCAGCCCAAATAGCAATCAGCCCCAGCATTTT	CASSPNSNQPQHF
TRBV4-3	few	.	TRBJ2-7	TGCGCCAGCAGCCAAGAATTTGCCGGGGGCTCCTACGAGCAGTACTTC	CASSQEFAGGSYEQYF
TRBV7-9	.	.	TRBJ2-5	TGTGCCAGCAGAGGGGTCCAAGAGACCCAGTACTTC	CASRGVQETQYF
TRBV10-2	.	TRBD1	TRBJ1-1	TGCGCCAGCAGTGGGGAGGGACAGGGGTGGACTGAAGCTTTCTTT	CASSGEGQGWTEAFF
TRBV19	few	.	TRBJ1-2	TGTGCCAGTAGTAGTCCGAGACAGCTTGATGGCTACACCTTC	CASSSPRQLDGYTF
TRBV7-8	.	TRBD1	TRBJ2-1	TGTGCCAGCAGCTTAGGGGACAGTACCTACAATGAGCAGTTCTTC	CASSLGDSTYNEQFF
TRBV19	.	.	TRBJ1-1	TGTGCCAGTAGTTCTCTGGACGGACCCGTGAACACTGAAGCTTTCTTT	CASSSLDGPVNTEAFF
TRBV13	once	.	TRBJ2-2	TGTGCCAGCAGCTTTCGAGCCTTCACCGGGGAGCTGTTTTTT	CASSFRAFTGELFF
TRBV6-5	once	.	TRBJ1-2	TGTGCCAGCAGTTCGTTGACAGCTAACTATGGCTACACCTTC	CASSSLTANYGYTF
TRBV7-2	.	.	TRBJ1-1	TGTGCCAGCTTTAAGGCTGAGGACTGGGTCCCTGAAGCTTTCTTT	CASFKAEDWVPEAFF
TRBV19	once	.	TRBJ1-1	TGTGCCAGTAGTGCCTGGGACACCAACACTGAAGCTTTCTTT	CASSAWDTNTEAFF
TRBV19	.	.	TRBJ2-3	TGTGCCAGTAGTATATCCAGCGGGTTTACAGATACGCAGTATTTT	CASSISSGFTDTQYF
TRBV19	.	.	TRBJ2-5	TGTGCCAGTAGTATAGACCAAGAGGAGACCCAGTACTTC	CASSIDQEETQYF
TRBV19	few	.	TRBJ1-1	TGTGCCAGTAGAGATGAAGAAAGAGCAGCTTTCTTT	CASRDEERAAFF
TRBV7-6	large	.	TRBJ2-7	TGTGCCAGCAGCTTAGGGACTGGGGGTAGCGAGCAGTACTTC	CASSLGTGGSEQYF
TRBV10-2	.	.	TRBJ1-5	TGCGCCAGCAGTGAGGGAAGCAATCAGCCCCAGCATTTT	CASSEGSNQPQHF
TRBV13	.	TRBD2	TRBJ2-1	TGTGCCAGCAGCTTAGTACCTAGCGGGGGGAACAATGAGCAGTTCTTC	CASSLVPSGGNNEQFF
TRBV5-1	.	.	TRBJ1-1	TGCGCCAGCAGCTTGCGCCAGGGCGGTCAAAGTCGGCCTAACACTGAAGCTTTCTTT	CASSLRQGGQSRPNTEAFF
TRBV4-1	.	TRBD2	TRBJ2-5	TGCGCCAGCAGCCAAGAGGCGGGGGGCTCTCAAGAGACCCAGTACTTC	CASSQEAGGSQETQYF
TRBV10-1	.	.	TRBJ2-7	TGCGCCAGCAGTGAGTCGGTTGGCTCCTACGAGCAGTACTTC	CASSESVGSYEQYF
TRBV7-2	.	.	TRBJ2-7	TGTGCCAGCAGCAACGCCCCCCCATACGAGCAGTACTTC	CASSNAPPYEQYF
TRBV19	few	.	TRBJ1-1	TGTGCCAGTAGTGTAGGAGGACCGCTCACTGAAGCTTTCTTT	CASSVGGPLTEAFF
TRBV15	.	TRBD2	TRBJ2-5	TGTGCCACCAGCAGAGGCCTAGCGGGGGGGAGAGAGACCCAGTACTTC	CATSRGLAGGRETQYF
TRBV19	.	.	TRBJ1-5	TGTGCCAGTAGTATCGTAGGGGAAAATCAGCCCCAGCATTTT	CASSIVGENQPQHF
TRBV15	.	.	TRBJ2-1	TGTGCCACCAGCAGAGATTGGGGCTCTAGTGGGCAGTTCTTC	CATSRDWGSSGQFF
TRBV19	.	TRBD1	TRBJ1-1	TGTGCCAGTACAGATCCCGGGACAGGGTTCGACACTGAAGCTTTCTTT	CASTDPGTGFDTEAFF
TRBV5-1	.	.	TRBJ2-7	TGCGCCAGCAGCTCCGGGTCGGGCCCTCGCGAGCAGTACTTC	CASSSGSGPREQYF
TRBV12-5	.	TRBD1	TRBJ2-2	TGTGCTAGTGGTTCGGGACAGGGAAGGGCCGGGGAGCTGTTTTTT	CASGSGQGRAGELFF
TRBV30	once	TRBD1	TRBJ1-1	TGTGCCTGGGGACAGGGAGTGGCTGAAGCTTTCTTT	CAWGQGVAEAFF
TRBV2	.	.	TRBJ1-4	TGTGCCAGCAGTGACGAATGGACTAATGAAAAACTGTTTTTT	CASSDEWTNEKLFF
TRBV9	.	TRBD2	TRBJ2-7	TGTGCCAGCAGCGCCCTAGCGGGGGCCGCCTACGAGCAGTACTTC	CASSALAGAAYEQYF
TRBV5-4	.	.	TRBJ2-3	TGTGCCAGCAGCTTGGTCGCAAGCACAGATACGCAGTATTTT	CASSLVASTDTQYF
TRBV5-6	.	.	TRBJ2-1	TGTGCCAGCAGCTTCCCGGGACATCCCTACAATGAGCAGTTCTTC	CASSFPGHPYNEQFF
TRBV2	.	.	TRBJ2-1	TGTGCCAGCACGAGGGAAAGGGATTACAATGAGCAGTTCTTC	CASTRERDYNEQFF
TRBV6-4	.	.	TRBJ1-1	TGTGCCAGCAGTAAGGGCGGGAACACTGAAGCTTTCTTT	CASSKGGNTEAFF
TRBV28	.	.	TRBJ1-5	TGTGCCAGCAGTTTACTCTACAGGGAATCCAATCAGCCCCAGCATTTT	CASSLLYRESNQPQHF
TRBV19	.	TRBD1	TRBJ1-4	TGTGCCAGCACCGGGACAGGGGCTGAAAAACTGTTTTTT	CASTGTGAEKLFF
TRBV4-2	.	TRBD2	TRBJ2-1	TGTGCCAGCAGCCAACAGCGGGGGGGCCCTGAGCAGTTCTTC	CASSQQRGGPEQFF
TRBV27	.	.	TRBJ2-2	TGTGCCAGCAGTCCCGGAACCGGGGAGCTGTTTTTT	CASSPGTGELFF
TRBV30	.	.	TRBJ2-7	TGTGCCTGGAGTTACGAGCAGTACTTC	CAWSYEQYF
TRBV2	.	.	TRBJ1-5	TGTGCCAGCAGTGTGACAGCCATTAATCAGCCCCAGCATTTT	CASSVTAINQPQHF
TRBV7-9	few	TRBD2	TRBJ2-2	TGTGCCAGCAGCTCTAGCGGGGGGGCCACCGGGGAGCTGTTTTTT	CASSSSGGATGELFF